The 10 T cell receptor beta chains below were found in one sample sequenced in a study of radiation and T cells in renal cell carcinoma (TCRdb year 2020). The time point label, read with the paper, signifies: blood 2 weeks post-SBRT. The treatment or condition label of this sample denotes: 15 Gy SBRT to primary tumor, nephrectomy 4 weeks later. Receptor libraries were prepared by the immunoSEQ multiplex PCR assay. TCRdb stores this immuneACCESS table with in-frame sequences only. Part of the clones is absent; in the studies checked, under half of the shortfall reflects unresolved V genes, and no reason is known for the rest. Across this sample there are roughly 120,000 clones, with approximately 75% seen only once. The ten largest clones add up to approximately 2% of the sample. The source was blood, collected from a patient whose treatment included radiotherapy and nephrectomy. The receptor set was obtained from a woman aged 60 to 75 with renal cell carcinoma.

This clone was seen a single time. V gene TRBV6-1 combines with J gene TRBJ2-5; 8 nucleotides line up with TRBD1. Germline loops: CDR1 MNHNS, CDR2 SASEGT. This CDR3 spans 10 amino acids. DNA for the CDR3: TGTACAGGGGGAAAAGAGACCCAGTACTTC. This codes for CTGGKETQYF.

The chain uses TRBV6-5 and TRBJ2-7; the D gene is possibly TRBD2 (5 bases). Germline V gives CDR1 MNHEY, CDR2 SVGAGI. V lost 6 bases and J 6 bases, leaving 21 bases between the germline ends. The CDR3 contains 15 residues. The CDR3 loop reads CASSPPAAKEGEQYF. As DNA, the CDR3 is TGTGCCAGCAGCCCCCCGGCGGCCAAAGAGGGCGAGCAGTACTTC.

This chain joins TRBV30 and TRBJ2-7; TRBD2 might be the D (6 bases). V lost 0 bases to trimming and J lost 1 base, with 13 bases between them. Looked up from germline, CDR1 is GTSNPN and CDR2 is SVGIG (reference sequence). There are 15 residues in the CDR3. For the CDR3, the DNA is TGTGCCTGGAGTGTAGGCGGGACTGGATCCTACGAGCAGTACTTC. Translation: CAWSVGGTGSYEQYF.

This chain joins TRBV9 and TRBJ1-2; D perhaps matches TRBD1 (5 bases). CDR3 length: 15 amino acids. The V end lost 3 bases, the J end lost 0 bases, and 12 bases lay between the germline ends. The germline CDR1 and CDR2 sequences are SGDLS and YYNGEE. CDR3 region: CASSDDRLPNYGYTF. The CDR3 nucleotides are TGTGCCAGCAGCGACGACAGACTGCCTAACTATGGCTACACCTTC.

The genes are TRBV6-1 and TRBJ2-3, with D possibly TRBD2 on 6 matching bases. The CDR3 is made up of 14 amino acids. Deletions cut 4 bases from V and 1 base from J, with 9 bases between. The V gene's germline CDR1 is MNHNS and CDR2 SASEGT. The DNA for the CDR3 is TGTGCCAGCAGTGGGCGGGATCGCACAGATACGCAGTATTTT. Translated, it gives CASSGRDRTDTQYF.

The chain links TRBV5-1 to TRBJ1-1, with TRBD1 identical over 7 bases. Trimming removed 0 bases from V and 1 base from J; junction bases left unmatched: 6. From germline, CDR1 is SGHRS and CDR2 YFSETQ. This CDR3 is 16 amino acids long. The DNA of the CDR3 is TGCGCCAGCAGCTTGGGTCCAGGGGGGAGGAACACTGAAGCTTTCTTT. Translation gives CASSLGPGGRNTEAFF.

The rearrangement uses TRBV6-6 and TRBJ2-5, with D possibly matching TRBD2 (6 bases). Trimming left V 2 bases short and J 4 bases short, with 8 bases between. The CDR3 loop spans 13 amino acids. Germline V CDR1 and CDR2: MNHNY, SVGAGI (reference sequence). CDR3 region: CASSYMGGETQYF. The CDR3 coding sequence is TGTGCCAGCAGTTACATGGGGGGAGAGACCCAGTACTTC.

The rearrangement uses TRBV19 and TRBJ1-1; D not resolved. Trimming cost V 1 base and J 10 bases, with 13 bases left between them. Per the germline V gene, CDR1 is LNHDA and CDR2 is SQIVND (reference sequence). The CDR3 extends over 13 amino acids. The DNA for the CDR3 is TGTGCCAGTAGTATAGTCCCCGGAACGGCAGCTTTCTTT. Translation: CASSIVPGTAAFF.

The rearrangement uses TRBV6-1 and TRBJ2-7, with a tentative D call TRBD2 (6 bases). Germline V gene data show CDR1 as MNHNS and CDR2 as SASEGT. CDR3 length: 16 amino acids. The ends were cut back, 1 base at V and 0 bases at J, with 13 bases in the middle. The CDR3 spells CASSEGTWRDSYEQYF. The CDR3 DNA reads TGTGCCAGCAGTGAAGGAACTTGGAGGGACTCCTACGAGCAGTACTTC.

The chain links TRBV7-8 to TRBJ2-7; tentatively, D is TRBD1 (6 bases). The CDR3 sequence is 14 residues long. CDR1 SGHVS and CDR2 FQNEAQ come from the germline V gene. The V end was cut by 1 base, the J end by 5 bases, with 12 bases between. CDR3 residues: CASSLGVRGDEQYF. DNA for the CDR3: TGTGCCAGCAGCTTAGGGGTCAGGGGAGACGAGCAGTACTTC. The variable domain in full, completed from reference TRBV7-8 and TRBJ2-7, reads GAGVSQSPRYKVAKRGQDVALRCDPISGHVSLFWYQQALGQGPEFLTYFQNEAQLDKSGLPSDRFFAERPEGSVSTLKIQRTQQEDSAVYLCASSLGVRGDEQYFGPGTRLTVT.